This T cell receptor beta chain was recorded in a study of T cells after yellow fever vaccination. Broader study findings: Post-booster repertoires contained most primary-vaccination clones again (roughly 96% CD4, approximately 88% CD8).

A single record per CDR3 protein comes from TCRdb applying MiXCR to the 5' RACE reads. This table has nearly 550,000 distinct CDR3 sequences, around 21% appearing once. This clonotype was found a few times. Its antigen is unidentified. V was trimmed by 5 bases and J by 6 bases, leaving 10 bases between them. This CDR3 spans 13 amino acids. The germline gives CDR1 SEHNR, CDR2 FQNEAQ (reference sequence). The sequence was obtained from a man aged 30 to 39 who received the YFV17D yellow fever vaccine. Sequencing was performed on PBMCs, taken 15 days after the yellow fever booster vaccination. This chain links TRBV7-9 with TRBJ2-2; perhaps TRBD2 as D (6 bases). The CDR3 coding sequence is TGTGCCAGCAGCCCGACTAGTTCCGGGGAGCTGTTTTTT. This encodes CASSPTSSGELFF.